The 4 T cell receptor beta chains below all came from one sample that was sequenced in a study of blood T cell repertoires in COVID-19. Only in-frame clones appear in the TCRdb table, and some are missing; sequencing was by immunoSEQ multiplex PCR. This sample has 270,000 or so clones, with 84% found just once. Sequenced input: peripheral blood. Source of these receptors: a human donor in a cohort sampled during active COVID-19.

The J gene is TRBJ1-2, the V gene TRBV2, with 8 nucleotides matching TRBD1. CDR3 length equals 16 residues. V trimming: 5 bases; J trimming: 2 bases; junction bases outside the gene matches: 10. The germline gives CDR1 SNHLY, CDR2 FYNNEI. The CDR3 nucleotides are TGTGCCAGCAGTTACTCACGGGACAGGAGGAACTATGGCTACACCTTC. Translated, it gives CASSYSRDRRNYGYTF. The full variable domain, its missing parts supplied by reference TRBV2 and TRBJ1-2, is EPEVTQTPSHQVTQMGQEVILRCVPISNHLYFYWYRQILGQKVEFLVSFYNNEISEKSEIFDDQFSVERPDGSNFTLKIRSTKLEDSAMYFCASSYSRDRRNYGYTFGSGTRLTVV.

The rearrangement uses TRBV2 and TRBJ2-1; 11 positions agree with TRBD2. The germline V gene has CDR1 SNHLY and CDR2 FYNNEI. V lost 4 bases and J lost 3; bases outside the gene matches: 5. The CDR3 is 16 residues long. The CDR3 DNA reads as TGTGCCAGCAGTGGAACCGGGACTAGCGGCTACAATGAGCAGTTCTTC. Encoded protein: CASSGTGTSGYNEQFF.

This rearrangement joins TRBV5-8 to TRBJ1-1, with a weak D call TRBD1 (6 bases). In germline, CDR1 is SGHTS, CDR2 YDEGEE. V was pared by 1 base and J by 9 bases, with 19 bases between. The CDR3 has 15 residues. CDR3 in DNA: TGTGCCAGCAGCTTGATCGGGCAGGGGACGATTAAAGCTTTCTTT. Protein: CASSLIGQGTIKAFF.

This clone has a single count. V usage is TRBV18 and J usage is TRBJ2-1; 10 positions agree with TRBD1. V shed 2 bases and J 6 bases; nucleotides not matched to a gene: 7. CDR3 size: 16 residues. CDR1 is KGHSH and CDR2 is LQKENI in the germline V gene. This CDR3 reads CASSPSQGQGSNEQFF. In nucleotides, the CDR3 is TGTGCCAGCTCACCAAGTCAGGGACAGGGGTCCAATGAGCAGTTCTTC.